This passage covers 20 T cell receptor beta chains from one sample sequenced in a study of blood T cell repertoires in COVID-19. Assay used: immunoSEQ multiplex PCR; TCRdb lists only in-frame clones, some missing. The sample has approximately 39,000 clones, roughly 94% seen once. Sequenced sample: peripheral blood. These receptors all come from a human donor with active COVID-19. The donor label of this sample is uncertain.

The V call is TRBV21-1, the J call TRBJ1-5. TRBV21-1 is described as a pseudogene. This CDR3 spans 17 amino acids. The CDR3 DNA reads as TGTGCCAGCAGCAAAGGGGCGGGCCCGGGGGGCAATCAGCCCCAGCATTTT. Translation gives CASSKGAGPGGNQPQHF.

The V gene is TRBV4-1, the J gene TRBJ2-7, with D possibly TRBD2 on 6 matching bases. Trimming removed 0 bases at V and 0 bases at J, with 12 bases between. This CDR3 comprises 16 residues. Germline V CDR1 and CDR2: MGHRA, YSYEKL. The CDR3 is CASSQEGHGSSYEQYF. In DNA form, the CDR3 reads TGCGCCAGCAGCCAAGAAGGACACGGGAGCTCCTACGAGCAGTACTTC.

J is TRBJ1-1 and V is TRBV28; possible D gene TRBD1, 6 bases. Trimming took 7 bases from V and 0 from J, leaving 12 bases between them. Germline V lookup: CDR1 MDHEN, CDR2 SYDVKM. The CDR3 totals 14 residues. CDR3 amino acids: CASKRRGMNTEAFF. The CDR3 DNA sequence: TGTGCCAGCAAAAGAAGGGGGATGAACACTGAAGCTTTCTTT.

The V gene is TRBV28, the J gene TRBJ2-3; the match to TRBD2 covers 11 bases. The ends lost 0 bases at V and 3 bases at J; junction bases unmatched: 8. Germline CDR1 and CDR2: MDHEN and SYDVKM. This CDR3 is built from 18 residues. CDR3 in amino acids: CASSLWASGRPETDTQYF. The CDR3 bases are TGTGCCAGCAGTTTATGGGCTAGCGGGAGGCCCGAAACAGATACGCAGTATTTT. Based on the CDR3 plus reference TRBV28 and TRBJ2-3, the full variable domain is DVKVTQSSRYLVKRTGEKVFLECVQDMDHENMFWYRQDPGLGLRLIYFSYDVKMKEKGDIPEGYSVSREKKERFSLILESASTNQTSMYLCASSLWASGRPETDTQYFGPGTRLTVL.

The chain employs TRBV2 and TRBJ1-2; the match to TRBD1 covers 9 bases. CDR1 and CDR2 from the germline V gene are SNHLY and FYNNEI. Trimming at V came to 7 bases and at J to 8 bases, leaving 20 bases not matched to a gene. The CDR3 contains 17 residues. The CDR3 here is CASTTMGTGSPLGGYTF. As DNA, the CDR3 is TGTGCCAGCACAACGATGGGGACAGGGTCCCCACTCGGAGGCTACACCTTC.

The CDR3, as DNA: TGTGCCAGCAGTTACAAGACTAGGTACCCAGATACGCAGTATTTT. This sequence encodes CASSYKTRYPDTQYF. The J gene is TRBJ2-3, the V gene TRBV6-5, with D possibly TRBD2 on 6 matching bases. The ends were cut back, 2 bases at V and 4 bases at J, with 13 bases in the middle. The CDR3 sequence is 15 residues long. Germline CDR1 is MNHEY and CDR2 is SVGAGI.

V and J are TRBV5-6 and TRBJ1-2; D gene unclear. Germline CDR1 reads SGHDT; CDR2 reads YYEEEE. V shed 0 bases and J shed 6 bases, with 6 bases lying between them. The CDR3 totals 12 residues. In nucleotides, the CDR3 is TGTGCCAGCAGCTTGGTGGAGAATGGCTACACCTTC. It encodes CASSLVENGYTF.

The chain recombines TRBV5-4 with TRBJ2-5; D perhaps matches TRBD2 (7 bases). Germline CDR1 reads SGHNT; CDR2 reads YYREEE (reference sequence). V lost 0 bases and J 4 bases, leaving 13 bases between the germline ends. This CDR3 is built from 15 residues. The CDR3 region has the DNA TGTGCCAGCAGCTTGGTGGGGGGGCGTTTAGAGACCCAGTACTTC. Its translation is CASSLVGGRLETQYF.

The J gene is TRBJ2-5, the V gene TRBV5-1, with D tentatively TRBD2 (6 bases). This CDR3 spans 14 amino acids. Germline V gene sequence: CDR1 SGHRS, CDR2 YFSETQ. With 4 bases removed from V and 1 base from J, the gap between germline ends came to 11 bases. The CDR3 is CASSPGRGQETQYF. In DNA form, the CDR3 reads TGCGCCAGCAGCCCGGGGCGGGGCCAAGAGACCCAGTACTTC.

V gene TRBV7-9 combines with J gene TRBJ2-1; D possibly corresponds to TRBD2 (6 bases). V lost 5 bases and J 3 bases, leaving 17 bases between the germline ends. The CDR3 has 16 residues. CDR1 SEHNR and CDR2 FQNEAQ come from the germline V gene (reference sequence). The CDR3 region has the DNA TGTGCCAGCAGCCGGACCGGGGGATCCGGCTACAATGAGCAGTTCTTC. Translating gives CASSRTGGSGYNEQFF.

This rearrangement joins TRBV29-1 to TRBJ1-2; possibly TRBD1 for D (6 bases). Germline-derived CDR1 and CDR2 are SQVTM and ANQGSEA. With 7 bases removed from V and 2 bases from J, the gap between germline ends came to 11 bases. The CDR3 spans 12 residues. The DNA for the CDR3 is TGCAGCGCCACGGGGACAAACTATGGCTACACCTTC. It specifies CSATGTNYGYTF.

The genes are TRBV7-8 and TRBJ2-1; D is possibly TRBD1 (5 bases). The CDR3 loop spans 14 amino acids. Germline CDR1 SGHVS, CDR2 FQNEAQ. The V end was cut by 5 bases, the J end by 2 bases, with 10 bases between. For the CDR3, the DNA is TGTGCCAGCAGCCCACAGGCTACCTACAATGAGCAGTTCTTC. It is translated as CASSPQATYNEQFF.

The chain couples TRBV4-1 to TRBJ1-5; no firm D call. Trimming shortened V by 1 base and J by 3 bases, and 7 bases separated the two germline ends. The CDR3 is 14 residues long. Germline values: CDR1 MGHRA, CDR2 YSYEKL. The DNA of the CDR3 is TGCGCCAGCAGCCAAGGCGTTACCAATCAGCCCCAGCATTTT. Protein sequence: CASSQGVTNQPQHF.

The chain couples TRBV6-2 or TRBV6-3 to TRBJ1-6, with D possibly matching TRBD1 (5 bases). The V gene's germline CDR1 is MNHEY and CDR2 SVGEGT. V dropped 5 bases and J dropped 7 bases, with 15 bases sitting between them. The CDR3 spans 15 residues. The CDR3 loop reads CASSRQTEQNSPLHF. As DNA, the CDR3 is TGTGCCAGCAGTCGCCAGACAGAGCAAAATTCACCCCTCCACTTT.

This clone was recorded a few times. The chain carries TRBV5-5 and TRBJ2-5; the D gene is possibly TRBD1 (6 bases). The CDR3 is 17 amino acids. V was trimmed by 1 base and J by 2 bases, leaving 18 bases between them. Germline assignment: CDR1 SGHKS and CDR2 YYEKEE (reference sequence). For the CDR3, the DNA is TGTGCCAGCAGCTTGCCTTTTGGGGACATGTGGCAAGAGACCCAGTACTTC. This sequence encodes CASSLPFGDMWQETQYF.

This sequence joins TRBV19 and TRBJ1-6; D is ambiguous. This CDR3 contains 16 residues. Germline-derived CDR1 and CDR2 are LNHDA and SQIVND (reference sequence). Trimming stripped 2 bases from V and 7 bases from J, with 15 bases between. CDR3 region: CASSIFAPGTNSPLHF. CDR3 in DNA: TGTGCCAGTAGTATATTTGCACCGGGAACAAATTCACCCCTCCACTTT.

The rearrangement uses TRBV3-1 (or the pseudogene TRBV3-2) and TRBJ2-1; D is ambiguous. This CDR3 spans 17 amino acids. Germline V gives CDR1 LGHDT, CDR2 YNNKEL (reference sequence). Trimming removed 1 base from V and 8 bases from J, with 21 bases in between. CDR3 amino acids: CASSQVVVSRFGDEQFF. In nucleotides, the CDR3 is TGTGCCAGCAGCCAAGTCGTGGTGTCCCGTTTTGGAGATGAGCAGTTCTTC.

The chain has TRBV3-1 (or the pseudogene TRBV3-2) and TRBJ1-3, with D perhaps TRBD1 (6 bases). This CDR3 region has 16 residues. Trimming cost V 5 bases and J 2 bases, with 16 bases left between them. The germline V gene encodes CDR1 LGHDT and CDR2 YNNKEL (reference sequence). CDR3 in DNA: TGTGCCAGCAGCTCGGCGTCGACAGGCGCTGGAAACACCATATATTTT. Its translation: CASSSASTGAGNTIYF.

V is TRBV28 and J is TRBJ1-5, with D hard to call. This CDR3 has 15 amino acids. Germline CDR1 MDHEN, CDR2 SYDVKM. The V end was cut by 2 bases, the J end by 4 bases, with 12 bases between. CDR3 DNA: TGTGCCAGCAGTTTAACGAGGGCATGGAATCAGCCCCAGCATTTT. Residues: CASSLTRAWNQPQHF.

V usage is TRBV29-1 and J usage is TRBJ2-5, with D tentatively TRBD2 (8 bases). CDR1 is SQVTM and CDR2 is ANQGSEA in the germline V gene. The CDR3 is 13 amino acids. The germline V and J ends were trimmed by 5 bases and 5 bases, with 15 bases remaining between them. Written as DNA, the CDR3 is TGCAGCGTTTTAGGGGGCGGGAGGGAGACCCAGTACTTC. It specifies CSVLGGGRETQYF. Using reference TRBV29-1 and TRBJ2-5 for the parts outside the CDR3, the full variable domain is SAVISQKPSRDICQRGTSLTIQCQVDSQVTMMFWYRQQPGQSLTLIATANQGSEATYESGFVIDKFPISRPNLTFSTLTVSNMSPEDSSIYLCSVLGGGRETQYFGPGTRLLVL.